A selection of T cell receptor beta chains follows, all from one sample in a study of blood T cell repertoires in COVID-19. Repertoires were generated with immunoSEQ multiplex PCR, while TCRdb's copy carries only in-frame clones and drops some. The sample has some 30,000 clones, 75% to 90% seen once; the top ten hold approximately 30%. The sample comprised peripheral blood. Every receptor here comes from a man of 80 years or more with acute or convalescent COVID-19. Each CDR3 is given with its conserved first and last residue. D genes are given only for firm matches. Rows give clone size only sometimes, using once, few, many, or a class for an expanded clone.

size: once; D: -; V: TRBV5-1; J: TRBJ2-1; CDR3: CASSLQSAMFNEQFF; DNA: TGCGCCAGCAGCTTGCAATCTGCTATGTTCAATGAGCAGTTCTTC
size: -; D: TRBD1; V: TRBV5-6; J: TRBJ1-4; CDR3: CASSDMTGGKEKLFF; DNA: TGTGCCAGCAGCGATATGACAGGGGGCAAGGAAAAACTGTTTTTT
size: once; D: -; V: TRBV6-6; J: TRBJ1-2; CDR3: CASSPQGYGYTF; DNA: TGTGCCAGCAGTCCGCAGGGTTATGGCTACACCTTC
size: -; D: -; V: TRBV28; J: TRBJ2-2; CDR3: CASLPGQNTGELFF; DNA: TGTGCCAGCCTTCCGGGACAAAACACCGGGGAGCTGTTTTTT
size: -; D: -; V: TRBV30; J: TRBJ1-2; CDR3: CAWSPGSGGYTF; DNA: TGTGCCTGGAGTCCCGGGAGCGGCGGCTACACCTTC
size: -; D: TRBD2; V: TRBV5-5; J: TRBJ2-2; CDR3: CASNGLANTGELFF; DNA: TGTGCCAGCAACGGACTAGCCAACACCGGGGAGCTGTTTTTT
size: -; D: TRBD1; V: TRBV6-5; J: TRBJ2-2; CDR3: CASRRQGGTGELFF; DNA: TGTGCCAGCAGGCGACAGGGGGGCACCGGGGAGCTGTTTTTT
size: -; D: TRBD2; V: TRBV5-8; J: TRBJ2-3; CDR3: CASSSPPASGYTDTQYF; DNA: TGTGCCAGCAGCTCGCCGCCCGCTAGCGGTTACACAGATACGCAGTATTTT
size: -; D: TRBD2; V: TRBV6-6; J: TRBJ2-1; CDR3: CASRSRSGRPDEQFF; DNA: TGTGCCTCGCGATCGAGGAGCGGGAGGCCTGATGAGCAGTTCTTC
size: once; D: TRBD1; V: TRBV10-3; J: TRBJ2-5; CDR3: CAISDGQGETQYF; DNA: TGTGCCATCAGTGATGGACAGGGAGAGACCCAGTACTTC
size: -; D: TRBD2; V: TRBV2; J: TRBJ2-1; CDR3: CASSGDGRPFNEQFF; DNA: TGTGCCAGCAGTGGGGACGGGAGGCCTTTCAATGAGCAGTTCTTC
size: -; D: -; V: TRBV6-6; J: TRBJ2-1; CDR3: CASSGDVNEQFF; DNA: TGTGCCAGCAGTGGAGACGTGAATGAGCAGTTCTTC
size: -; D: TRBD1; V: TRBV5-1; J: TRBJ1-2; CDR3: CASSLRQGDYGYTF; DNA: TGCGCCAGCAGCTTGAGGCAGGGGGACTATGGCTACACCTTC
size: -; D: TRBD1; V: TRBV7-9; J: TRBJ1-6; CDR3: CASSRDSKDSPLHF; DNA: TGTGCCAGCAGCCGGGACAGTAAGGATTCACCCCTCCACTTT
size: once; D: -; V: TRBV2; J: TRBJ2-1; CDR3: CASSGKSAESYNEQFF; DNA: TGTGCCAGCAGTGGGAAGTCGGCGGAATCCTACAATGAGCAGTTCTTC
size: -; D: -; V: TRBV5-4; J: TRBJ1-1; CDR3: CASSWGGGAGTEAFF; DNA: TGTGCCAGCAGCTGGGGCGGGGGCGCGGGGACTGAAGCTTTCTTT
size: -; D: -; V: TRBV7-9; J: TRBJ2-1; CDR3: CASSYLGRGEQFF; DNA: TGTGCCAGCAGCTACCTAGGCCGCGGTGAGCAGTTCTTC
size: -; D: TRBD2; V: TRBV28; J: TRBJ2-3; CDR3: CASSLLEEAGVTDTQYF; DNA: TGTGCCAGCAGTTTATTAGAGGAGGCGGGAGTAACAGATACGCAGTATTTT
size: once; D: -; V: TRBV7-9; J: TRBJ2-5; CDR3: CASSLSVSGTQYF; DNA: TGTGCCAGCAGCTTATCTGTCTCGGGGACCCAGTACTTC
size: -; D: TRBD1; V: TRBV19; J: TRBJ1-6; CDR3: CASSIRQGHNSPLHF; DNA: TGTGCCAGTAGTATTCGACAGGGACATAATTCACCCCTCCACTTT
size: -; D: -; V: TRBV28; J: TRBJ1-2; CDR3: CASSFMGGYGYTF; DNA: TGTGCCAGCAGTTTCATGGGGGGTTATGGCTACACCTTC
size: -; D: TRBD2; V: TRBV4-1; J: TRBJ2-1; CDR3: CASSPPAGTSGNEQFF; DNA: TGCGCCAGCAGCCCCCCCGCCGGGACTAGCGGAAATGAGCAGTTCTTC
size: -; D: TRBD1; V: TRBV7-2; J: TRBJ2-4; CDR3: CASSLEGAVQGAKNIQYF; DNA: TGTGCCAGCAGCTTAGAAGGGGCGGTACAGGGGGCCAAAAACATTCAGTACTTC
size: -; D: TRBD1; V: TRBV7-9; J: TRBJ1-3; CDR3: CASSFRGHGNTIYF; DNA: TGTGCCAGCAGCTTCAGGGGGCATGGAAACACCATATATTTT
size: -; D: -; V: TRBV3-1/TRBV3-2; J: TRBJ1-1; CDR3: CASSSHFNSTEAFF; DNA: TGTGCCAGCAGCAGCCATTTCAATTCCACTGAAGCTTTCTTT
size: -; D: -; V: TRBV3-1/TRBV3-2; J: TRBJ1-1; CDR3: CASRGASEAFF; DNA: TGTGCCAGCCGTGGGGCCTCTGAAGCTTTCTTT
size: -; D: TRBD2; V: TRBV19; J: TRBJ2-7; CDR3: CASSMVGASGSYEQYF; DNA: TGTGCCAGTAGTATGGTCGGGGCTAGCGGGAGTTACGAGCAGTACTTC
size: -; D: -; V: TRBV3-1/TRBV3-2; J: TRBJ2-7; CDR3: CASSLTLDSYEQYF; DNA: TGTGCCAGCAGCTTGACTTTGGACAGCTACGAGCAGTATTTC